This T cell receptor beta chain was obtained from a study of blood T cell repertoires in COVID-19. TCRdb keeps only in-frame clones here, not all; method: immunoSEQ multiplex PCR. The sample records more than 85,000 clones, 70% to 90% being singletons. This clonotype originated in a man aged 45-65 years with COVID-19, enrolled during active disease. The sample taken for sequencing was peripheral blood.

The CDR3 loop is CASSSGGGSSSTDTQYF. DNA for the CDR3: TGTGCCAGCAGCTCGGGCGGGGGTTCCTCTAGCACAGATACGCAGTATTTT. The rearrangement joins TRBV5-4 to TRBJ2-3; TRBD2 matches 7 bases. Losses at the gene ends were 3 bases for V and 0 bases for J; bases not matched to a gene: 10. Looked up from germline, CDR1 is SGHNT and CDR2 is YYREEE (reference sequence). The CDR3 is made up of 17 amino acids. The full variable domain, rest sourced from reference TRBV5-4 and TRBJ2-3, is ETGVTQSPTHLIKTRGQQVTLRCSSQSGHNTVSWYQQALGQGPQFIFQYYREEENGRGNFPPRFSGLQFPNYSSELNVNALELDDSALYLCASSSGGGSSSTDTQYFGPGTRLTVL.